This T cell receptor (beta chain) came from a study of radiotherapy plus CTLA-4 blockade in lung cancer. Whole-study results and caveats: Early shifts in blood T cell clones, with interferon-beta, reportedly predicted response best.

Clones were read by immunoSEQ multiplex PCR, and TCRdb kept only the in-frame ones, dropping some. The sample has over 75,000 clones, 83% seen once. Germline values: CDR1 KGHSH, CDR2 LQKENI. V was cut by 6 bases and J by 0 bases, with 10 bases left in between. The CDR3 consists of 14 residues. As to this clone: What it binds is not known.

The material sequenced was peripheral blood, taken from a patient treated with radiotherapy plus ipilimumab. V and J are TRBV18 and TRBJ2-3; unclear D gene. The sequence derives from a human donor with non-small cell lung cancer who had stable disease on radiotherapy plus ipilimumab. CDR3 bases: TGTGCCAGCTCCCGGGCCCTGAGCACAGATACGCAGTATTTT. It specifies CASSRALSTDTQYF.